A single sample gave rise to the 2 T cell receptor beta chains below, sequenced in a study of blood T cell repertoires in COVID-19. Sequencing was performed with immunoSEQ multiplex PCR; in TCRdb, only in-frame clones are kept and a portion is missing. The sample shows approximately 210,000 clones, around nine tenths of them seen only once. The sequenced sample consisted of PBMCs or T cells enriched from blood (not recorded which). These receptors were taken from a man aged 30-40 years in a cohort exposed to, infected with or recovered from COVID-19 (not recorded which).

This chain links TRBV19 with TRBJ2-5, with TRBD2 matching over 9 bases. V was clipped by 5 bases and J by 9 bases; unmatched bases: 7. Germline CDR1 reads LNHDA; CDR2 reads SQIVND (reference sequence). This CDR3 region has 13 residues. The CDR3 region is CASSLQGTSSQYF. In nucleotides, the CDR3 is TGTGCCAGTAGTCTACAGGGGACTAGCTCCCAGTACTTC.

CDR3 region: CASSFMTSGYNNEQFF. As DNA, the CDR3 is TGTGCCAGCAGCTTCATGACTAGCGGGTATAACAATGAGCAGTTCTTC. This chain links TRBV7-2 with TRBJ2-1, with TRBD2 matching over 10 bases. Germline V gene sequence: CDR1 SGHTA, CDR2 FQGNSA. With V trimmed by 3 bases and J by 5 bases, 7 bases remained unmatched. CDR3 size: 16 residues. The full variable domain, with the rest looked up from reference TRBV7-2 and TRBJ2-1, is GAGVSQSPSNKVTEKGKDVELRCDPISGHTALYWYRQSLGQGLEFLIYFQGNSAPDKSGLPSDRFSAERTGGSVSTLTIQRTQQEDSAVYLCASSFMTSGYNNEQFFGPGTRLTVL.